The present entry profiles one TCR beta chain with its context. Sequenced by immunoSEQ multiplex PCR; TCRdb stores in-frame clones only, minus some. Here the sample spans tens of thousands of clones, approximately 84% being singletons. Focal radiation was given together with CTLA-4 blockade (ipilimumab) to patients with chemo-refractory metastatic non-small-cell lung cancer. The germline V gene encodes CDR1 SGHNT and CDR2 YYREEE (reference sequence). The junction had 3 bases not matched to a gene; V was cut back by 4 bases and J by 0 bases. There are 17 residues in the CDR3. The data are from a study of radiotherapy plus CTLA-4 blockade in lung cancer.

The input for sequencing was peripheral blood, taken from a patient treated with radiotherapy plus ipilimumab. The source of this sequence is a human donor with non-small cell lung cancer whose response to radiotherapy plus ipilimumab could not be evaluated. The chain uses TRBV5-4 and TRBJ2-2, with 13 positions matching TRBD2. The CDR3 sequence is CASSPTSGRSNTGELFF. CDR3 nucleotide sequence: TGTGCCAGCAGCCCGACTAGCGGGAGGTCGAACACCGGGGAGCTGTTTTTT. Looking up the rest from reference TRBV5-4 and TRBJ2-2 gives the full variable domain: ETGVTQSPTHLIKTRGQQVTLRCSSQSGHNTVSWYQQALGQGPQFIFQYYREEENGRGNFPPRFSGLQFPNYSSELNVNALELDDSALYLCASSPTSGRSNTGELFFGEGSRLTVL.